This T cell receptor (beta chain) was found in a study of T-cell reconstitution after alpha-beta-depleted transplantation in children. The count of this clonotype is one. It was with unique molecular identifiers that the TCRbeta library was prepared. MiXCR, applied by TCRdb to the PCR reads, yields one record per CDR3 protein. The sample yields about a million distinct CDR3 sequences, under 30% seen once. Germline V gene sequence: CDR1 SGHRS, CDR2 YFSETQ. V was pared by 7 bases and J by 0 bases, with 4 bases of the junction left unmatched. This CDR3 is built from 15 residues. The clonotype originates from a boy less than two years old who had a stem cell transplant for SCID, so the T cells may come from the graft donor. The input for sequencing was PBMCs, mostly from graft donor cells, taken 360 days after TCRalphabeta/CD19-depleted stem cell transplant. V usage is TRBV5-1 and J usage is TRBJ2-1; 10 nucleotides line up with TRBD2. The CDR3 sequence is CASCPSGSSYNEQFF. In DNA, the CDR3 is TGCGCCAGCTGCCCTAGCGGGAGCTCCTACAATGAGCAGTTCTTC. Filled out from reference TRBV5-1 and TRBJ2-1, the complete variable domain reads KAGVTQTPRYLIKTRGQQVTLSCSPISGHRSVSWYQQTPGQGLQFLFEYFSETQRNKGNFPGRFSGRQFSNSRSEMNVSTLELGDSALYLCASCPSGSSYNEQFFGPGTRLTVL.